This T cell receptor beta chain comes out of a study of OX40 agonist ivuxolimab in advanced cancers. Study-level background: Ivuxolimab was administered intravenously to patients at 0.01 to 10 mg/kg every 2 weeks. Study conclusions and caveats: Low normalized T-cell clonal expansion was additionally recorded for some nonresponders.

The table came from immunoSEQ multiplex PCR; TCRdb's copy has only in-frame clones and leaves some out. Here the sample spans fewer than 90,000 clones, more than 85% being singletons. The count of this clone is one. Its cognate antigen is unknown. CDR1 SNHLY and CDR2 FYNNEI come from the germline V gene. The J segment lost 5 bases and the V segment lost 6 bases, leaving 3 bases of the junction unmatched. The CDR3 consists of 13 residues. V and J are TRBV2 and TRBJ2-2, with TRBD2 matching over 7 bases. This TCR derives from an adult with an advanced solid tumor such as melanoma, head and neck, liver or kidney cancer. The material sequenced was CD4+ or CD8+ T cells sorted from blood, taken in a trial of the OX40 agonist ivuxolimab. The chain's CDR3 is CASRAGATGELFF. The CDR3 bases are TGTGCCAGCAGGGCGGGAGCTACCGGGGAGCTGTTTTTT. Filled out from reference TRBV2 and TRBJ2-2, the complete variable domain reads EPEVTQTPSHQVTQMGQEVILRCVPISNHLYFYWYRQILGQKVEFLVSFYNNEISEKSEIFDDQFSVERPDGSNFTLKIRSTKLEDSAMYFCASRAGATGELFFGEGSRLTVL.